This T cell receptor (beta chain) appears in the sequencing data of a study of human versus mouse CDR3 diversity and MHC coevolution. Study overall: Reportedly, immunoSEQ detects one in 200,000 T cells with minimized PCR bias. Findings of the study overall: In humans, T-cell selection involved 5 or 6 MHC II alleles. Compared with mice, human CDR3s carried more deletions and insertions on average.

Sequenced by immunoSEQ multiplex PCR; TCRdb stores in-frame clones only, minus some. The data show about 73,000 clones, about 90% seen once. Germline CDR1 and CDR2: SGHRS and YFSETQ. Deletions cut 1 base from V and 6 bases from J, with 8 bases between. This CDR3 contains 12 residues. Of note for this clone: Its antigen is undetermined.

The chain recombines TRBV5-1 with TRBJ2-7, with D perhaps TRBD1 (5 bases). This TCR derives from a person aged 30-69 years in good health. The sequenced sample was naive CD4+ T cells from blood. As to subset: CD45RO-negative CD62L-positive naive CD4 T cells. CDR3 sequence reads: CASSLPGSEQYF. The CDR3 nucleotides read TGCGCCAGCAGCTTGCCAGGGTCCGAGCAGTACTTC.